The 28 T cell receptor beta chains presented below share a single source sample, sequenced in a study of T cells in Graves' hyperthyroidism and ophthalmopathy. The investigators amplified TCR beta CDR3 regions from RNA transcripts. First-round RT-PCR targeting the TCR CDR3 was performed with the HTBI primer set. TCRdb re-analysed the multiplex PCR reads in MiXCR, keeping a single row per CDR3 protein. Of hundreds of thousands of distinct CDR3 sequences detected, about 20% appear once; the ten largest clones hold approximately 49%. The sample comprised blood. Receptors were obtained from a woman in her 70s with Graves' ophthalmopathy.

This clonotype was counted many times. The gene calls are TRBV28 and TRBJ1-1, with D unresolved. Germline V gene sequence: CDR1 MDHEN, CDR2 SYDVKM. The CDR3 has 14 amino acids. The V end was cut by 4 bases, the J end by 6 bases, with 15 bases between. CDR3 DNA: TGTGCCAGCAGTTCAAGCCCTTGGTCGTCTGAAGCTTTCTTT. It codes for CASSSSPWSSEAFF.

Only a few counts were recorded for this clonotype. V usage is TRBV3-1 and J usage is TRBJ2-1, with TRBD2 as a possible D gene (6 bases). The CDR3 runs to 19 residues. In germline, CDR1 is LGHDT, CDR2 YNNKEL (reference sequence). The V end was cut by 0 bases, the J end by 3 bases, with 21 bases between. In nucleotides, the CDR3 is TGTGCCAGCAGCCAAGAGGGTGGGACGAGAGCGGGCCTCTACAATGAGCAGTTCTTC. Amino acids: CASSQEGGTRAGLYNEQFF.

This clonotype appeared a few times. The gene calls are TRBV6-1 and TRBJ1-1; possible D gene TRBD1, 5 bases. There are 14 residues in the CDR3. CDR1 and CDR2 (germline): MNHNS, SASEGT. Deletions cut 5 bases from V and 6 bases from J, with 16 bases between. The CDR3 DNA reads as TGTGCCAGCAGTTATGTCGTGGGGGAAGCTGAAGCTTTCTTT. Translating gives CASSYVVGEAEAFF.

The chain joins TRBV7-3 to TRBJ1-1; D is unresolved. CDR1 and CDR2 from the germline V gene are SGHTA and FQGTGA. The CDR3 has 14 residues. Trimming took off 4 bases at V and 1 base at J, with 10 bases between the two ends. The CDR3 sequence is CASSSGNANTEAFF. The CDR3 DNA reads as TGTGCCAGCAGCTCCGGGAATGCGAACACTGAAGCTTTCTTT. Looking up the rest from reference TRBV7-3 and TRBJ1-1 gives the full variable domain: GAGVSQTPSNKVTEKGKYVELRCDPISGHTALYWYRQSLGQGPEFLIYFQGTGAADDSGLPNDRFFAVRPEGSVSTLKIQRTERGDSAVYLCASSSGNANTEAFFGQGTRLTVV.

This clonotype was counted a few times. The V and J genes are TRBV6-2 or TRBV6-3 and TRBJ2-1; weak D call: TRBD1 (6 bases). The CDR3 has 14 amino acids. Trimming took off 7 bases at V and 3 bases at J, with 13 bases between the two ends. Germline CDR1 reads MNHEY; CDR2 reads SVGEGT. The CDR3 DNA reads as TGTGCCAGCACCCCAGGGGAGAGCTACAATGAGCAGTTCTTC. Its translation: CASTPGESYNEQFF.

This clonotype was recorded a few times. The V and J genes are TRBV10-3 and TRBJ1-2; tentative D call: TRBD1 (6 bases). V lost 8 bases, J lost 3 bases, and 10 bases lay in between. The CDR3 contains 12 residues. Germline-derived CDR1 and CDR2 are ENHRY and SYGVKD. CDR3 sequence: CAIGDNHYGYTF. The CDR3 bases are TGTGCCATCGGGGACAATCACTATGGCTACACCTTC.

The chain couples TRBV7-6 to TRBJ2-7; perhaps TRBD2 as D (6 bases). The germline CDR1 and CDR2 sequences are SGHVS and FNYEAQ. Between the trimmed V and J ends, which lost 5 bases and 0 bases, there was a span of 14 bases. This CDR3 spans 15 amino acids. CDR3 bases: TGTGCCAGCAGCCCACTTAGCGGAGGCTCCTACGAGCAGTACTTC. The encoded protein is CASSPLSGGSYEQYF.

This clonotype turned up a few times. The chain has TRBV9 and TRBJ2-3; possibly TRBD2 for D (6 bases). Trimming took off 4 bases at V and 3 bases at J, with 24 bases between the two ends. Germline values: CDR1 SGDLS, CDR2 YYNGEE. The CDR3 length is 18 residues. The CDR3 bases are TGTGCCAGCAGCAGAGCTGGTAGCGGCCCCGTGGGTACAGATACGCAGTATTTT. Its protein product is CASSRAGSGPVGTDTQYF.

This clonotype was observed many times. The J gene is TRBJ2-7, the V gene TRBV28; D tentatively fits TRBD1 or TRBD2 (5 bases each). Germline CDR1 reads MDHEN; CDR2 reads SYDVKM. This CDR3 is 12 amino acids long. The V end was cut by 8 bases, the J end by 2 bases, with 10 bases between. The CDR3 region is CASVGDTYEQYF. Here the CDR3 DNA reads TGTGCCAGCGTGGGGGATACCTACGAGCAGTACTTC.

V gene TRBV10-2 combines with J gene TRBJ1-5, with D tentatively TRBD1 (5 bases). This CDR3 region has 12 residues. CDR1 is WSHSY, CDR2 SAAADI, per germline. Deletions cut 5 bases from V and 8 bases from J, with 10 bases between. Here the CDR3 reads CASSFRDEPQHF. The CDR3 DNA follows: TGCGCCAGCAGTTTCAGGGACGAGCCCCAGCATTTT.

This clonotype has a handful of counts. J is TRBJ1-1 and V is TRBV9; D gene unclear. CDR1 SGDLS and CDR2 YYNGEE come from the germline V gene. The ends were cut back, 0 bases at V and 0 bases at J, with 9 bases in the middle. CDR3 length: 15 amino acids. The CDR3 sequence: CASSVGLGMNTEAFF. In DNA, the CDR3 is TGTGCCAGCAGCGTAGGTCTCGGTATGAACACTGAAGCTTTCTTT.

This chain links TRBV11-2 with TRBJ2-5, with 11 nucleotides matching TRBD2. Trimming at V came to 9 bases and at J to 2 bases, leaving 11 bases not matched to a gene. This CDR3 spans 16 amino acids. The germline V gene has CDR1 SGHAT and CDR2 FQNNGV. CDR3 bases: TGTGCCAGTCTCAGTCGTCCTAGCGGGAGGCAAGAGACCCAGTACTTC. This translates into CASLSRPSGRQETQYF.

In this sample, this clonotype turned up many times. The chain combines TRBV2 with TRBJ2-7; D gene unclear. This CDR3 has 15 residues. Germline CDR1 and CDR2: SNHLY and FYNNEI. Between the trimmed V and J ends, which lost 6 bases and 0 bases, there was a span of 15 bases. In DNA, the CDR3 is TGTGCCAGCAGCCCCACTCTAAGTAGCTCCTACGAGCAGTACTTC. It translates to CASSPTLSSSYEQYF.

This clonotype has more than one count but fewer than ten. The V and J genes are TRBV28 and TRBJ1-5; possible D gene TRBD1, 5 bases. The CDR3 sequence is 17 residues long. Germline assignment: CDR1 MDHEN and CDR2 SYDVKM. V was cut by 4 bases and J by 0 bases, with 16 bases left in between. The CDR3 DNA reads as TGTGCCAGCAGTTCCCACGGAGGGGCGTATAGCAATCAGCCCCAGCATTTT. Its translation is CASSSHGGAYSNQPQHF. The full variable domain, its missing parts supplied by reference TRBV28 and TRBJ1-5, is DVKVTQSSRYLVKRTGEKVFLECVQDMDHENMFWYRQDPGLGLRLIYFSYDVKMKEKGDIPEGYSVSREKKERFSLILESASTNQTSMYLCASSSHGGAYSNQPQHFGDGTRLSIL.

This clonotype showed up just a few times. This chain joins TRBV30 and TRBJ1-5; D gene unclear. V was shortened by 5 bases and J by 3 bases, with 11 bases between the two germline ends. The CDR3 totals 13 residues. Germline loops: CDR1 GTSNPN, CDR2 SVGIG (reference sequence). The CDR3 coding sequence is TGTGCCTGGGCGGAAAGGGTCAATCAGCCCCAGCATTTT. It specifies CAWAERVNQPQHF.

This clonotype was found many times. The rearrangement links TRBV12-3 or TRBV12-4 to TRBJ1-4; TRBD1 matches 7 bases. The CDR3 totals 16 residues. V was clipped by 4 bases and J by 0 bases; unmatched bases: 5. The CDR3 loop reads CASSYQGQTTNEKLFF. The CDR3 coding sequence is TGTGCCAGCAGTTATCAGGGACAGACAACTAATGAAAAACTGTTTTTT.

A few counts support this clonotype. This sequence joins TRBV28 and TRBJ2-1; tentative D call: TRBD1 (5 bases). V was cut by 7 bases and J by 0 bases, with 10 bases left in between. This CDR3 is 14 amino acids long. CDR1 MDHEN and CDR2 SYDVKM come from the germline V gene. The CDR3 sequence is CASTGASSYNEQFF. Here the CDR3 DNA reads TGTGCCAGCACTGGGGCAAGCTCCTACAATGAGCAGTTCTTC.

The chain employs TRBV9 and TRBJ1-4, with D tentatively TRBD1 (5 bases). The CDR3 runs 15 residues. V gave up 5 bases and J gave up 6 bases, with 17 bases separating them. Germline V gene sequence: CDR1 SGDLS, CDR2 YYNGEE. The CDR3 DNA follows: TGTGCCAGCAGGGCAGGACGGGGGGATTATGAAAAACTGTTTTTT. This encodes CASRAGRGDYEKLFF.

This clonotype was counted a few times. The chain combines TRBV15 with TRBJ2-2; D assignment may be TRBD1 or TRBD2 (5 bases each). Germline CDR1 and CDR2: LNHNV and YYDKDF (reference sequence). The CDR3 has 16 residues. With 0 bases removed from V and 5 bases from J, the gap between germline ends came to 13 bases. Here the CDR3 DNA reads TGTGCCACCAGCAGAGATAGGGGAGACGGAACCGGGGAGCTGTTTTTT. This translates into CATSRDRGDGTGELFF.

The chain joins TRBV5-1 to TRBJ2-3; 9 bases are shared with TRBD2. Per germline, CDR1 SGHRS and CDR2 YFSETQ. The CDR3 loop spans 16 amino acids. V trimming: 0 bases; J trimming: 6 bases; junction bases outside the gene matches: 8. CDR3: CASSLEGKRGADTQYF. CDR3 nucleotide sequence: TGCGCCAGCAGCTTGGAAGGGAAGCGGGGGGCGGATACGCAGTATTTT. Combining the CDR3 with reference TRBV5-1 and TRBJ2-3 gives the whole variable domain KAGVTQTPRYLIKTRGQQVTLSCSPISGHRSVSWYQQTPGQGLQFLFEYFSETQRNKGNFPGRFSGRQFSNSRSEMNVSTLELGDSALYLCASSLEGKRGADTQYFGPGTRLTVL.

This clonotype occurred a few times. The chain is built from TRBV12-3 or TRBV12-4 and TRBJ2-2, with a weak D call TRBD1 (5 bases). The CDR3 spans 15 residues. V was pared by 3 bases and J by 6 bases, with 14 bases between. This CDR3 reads CASSFVQGTAGELFF. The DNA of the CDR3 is TGTGCCAGCAGTTTTGTGCAGGGTACAGCCGGGGAGCTGTTTTTT.

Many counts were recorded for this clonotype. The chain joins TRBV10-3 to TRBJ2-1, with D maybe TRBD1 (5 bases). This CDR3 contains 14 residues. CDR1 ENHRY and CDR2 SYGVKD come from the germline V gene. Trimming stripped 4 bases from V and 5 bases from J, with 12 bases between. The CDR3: CAISGGRDHNEQFF. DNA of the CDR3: TGTGCCATCAGTGGTGGCAGGGATCACAATGAGCAGTTCTTC.

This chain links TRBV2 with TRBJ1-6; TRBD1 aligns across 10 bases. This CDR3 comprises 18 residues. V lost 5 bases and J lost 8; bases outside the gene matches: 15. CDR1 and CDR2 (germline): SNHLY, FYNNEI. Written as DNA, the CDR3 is TGTGCCAGCAGTTCCCGGGACAGGGGTTCCGTACGACATTCACCCCTCCACTTT. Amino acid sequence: CASSSRDRGSVRHSPLHF.

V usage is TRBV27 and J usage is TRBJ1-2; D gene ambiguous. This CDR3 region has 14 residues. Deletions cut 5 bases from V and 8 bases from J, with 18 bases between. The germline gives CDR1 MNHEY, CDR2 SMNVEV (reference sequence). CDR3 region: CASSERSGIGGYTF. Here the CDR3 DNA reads TGTGCCAGCAGTGAACGTTCGGGAATTGGAGGCTACACCTTC.

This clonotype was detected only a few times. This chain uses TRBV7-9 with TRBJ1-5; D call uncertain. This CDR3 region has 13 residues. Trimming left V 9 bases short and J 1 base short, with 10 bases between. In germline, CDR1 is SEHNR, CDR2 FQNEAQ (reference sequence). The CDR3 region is CARPRRSNQPQHF. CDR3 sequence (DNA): TGTGCCAGGCCCCGGAGGAGCAATCAGCCCCAGCATTTT.

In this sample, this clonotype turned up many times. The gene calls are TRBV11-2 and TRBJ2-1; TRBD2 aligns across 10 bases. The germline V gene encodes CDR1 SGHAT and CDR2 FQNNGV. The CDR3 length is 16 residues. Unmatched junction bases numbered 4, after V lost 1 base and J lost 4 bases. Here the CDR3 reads CASSLGLAGAYNEQFF. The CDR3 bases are TGTGCCAGCAGCTTAGGGCTAGCGGGAGCTTACAATGAGCAGTTCTTC.

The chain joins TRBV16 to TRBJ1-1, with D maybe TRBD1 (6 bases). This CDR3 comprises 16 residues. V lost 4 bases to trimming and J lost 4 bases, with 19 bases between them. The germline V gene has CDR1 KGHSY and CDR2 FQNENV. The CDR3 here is CASSPEGVGLGTEAFF. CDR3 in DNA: TGTGCCAGCAGCCCCGAGGGGGTGGGTCTAGGCACTGAAGCTTTCTTT.

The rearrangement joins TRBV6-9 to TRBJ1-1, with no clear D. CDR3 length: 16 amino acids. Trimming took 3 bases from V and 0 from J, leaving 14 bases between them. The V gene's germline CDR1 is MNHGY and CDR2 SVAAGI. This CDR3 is CASSYKGYRLNTEAFF. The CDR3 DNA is TGTGCCAGCAGTTACAAGGGTTACAGACTGAACACTGAAGCTTTCTTT.